The clone carrying this T cell receptor (beta chain) was seen a few times. The CDR3 consists of 14 residues. Germline CDR1 SQVTM, CDR2 ANQGSEA. V was pared by 7 bases and J by 4 bases, with 11 bases of the junction left unmatched. The data originate from a study of blood T cells in healthy people across ages. For the second PCR, which ran for 7 to 11 cycles, a sample-barcoded 5' primer and a J-beta primer mix were used. TCRdb re-analysed the 5' RACE reads in MiXCR, keeping a single row per CDR3 protein. This table has roughly 730,000 distinct CDR3 sequences, roughly 50% appearing once. The sequence derives from a man in his forties in good health. The chain joins TRBV29-1 to TRBJ2-5; TRBD2 aligns across 8 bases. Sequencing input: blood. The chain's CDR3 is CSGTRIAGPETQYF. The CDR3 DNA follows: TGCAGCGGCACGAGGATAGCGGGGCCAGAGACCCAGTACTTC.